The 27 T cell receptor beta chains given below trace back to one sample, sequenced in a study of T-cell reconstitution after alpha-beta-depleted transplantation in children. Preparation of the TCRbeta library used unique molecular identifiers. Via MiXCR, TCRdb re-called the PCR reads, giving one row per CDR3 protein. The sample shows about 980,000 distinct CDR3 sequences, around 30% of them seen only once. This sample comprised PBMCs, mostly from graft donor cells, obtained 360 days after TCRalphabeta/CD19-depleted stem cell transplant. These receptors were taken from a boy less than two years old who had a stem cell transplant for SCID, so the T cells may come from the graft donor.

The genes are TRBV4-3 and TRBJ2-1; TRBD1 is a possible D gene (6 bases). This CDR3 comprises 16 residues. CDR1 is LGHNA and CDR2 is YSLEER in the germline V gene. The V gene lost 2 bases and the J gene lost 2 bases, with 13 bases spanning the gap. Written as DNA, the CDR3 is TGCGCCAGCAGCCAAAACCCAGGGGATGCCTACAATGAGCAGTTCTTC. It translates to CASSQNPGDAYNEQFF.

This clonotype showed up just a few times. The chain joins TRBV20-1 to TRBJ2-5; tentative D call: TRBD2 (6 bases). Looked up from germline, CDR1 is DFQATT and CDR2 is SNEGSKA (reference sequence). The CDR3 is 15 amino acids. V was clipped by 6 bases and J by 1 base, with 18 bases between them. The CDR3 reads CSAKYRGLIQETQYF. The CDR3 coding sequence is TGCAGTGCGAAGTATCGGGGACTGATCCAAGAGACCCAGTACTTC.

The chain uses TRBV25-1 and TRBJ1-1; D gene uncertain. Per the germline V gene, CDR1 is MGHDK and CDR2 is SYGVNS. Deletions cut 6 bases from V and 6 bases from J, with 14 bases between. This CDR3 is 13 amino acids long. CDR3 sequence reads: CASRTTTTPEAFF. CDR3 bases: TGTGCCAGCAGAACGACAACGACCCCTGAAGCTTTCTTT.

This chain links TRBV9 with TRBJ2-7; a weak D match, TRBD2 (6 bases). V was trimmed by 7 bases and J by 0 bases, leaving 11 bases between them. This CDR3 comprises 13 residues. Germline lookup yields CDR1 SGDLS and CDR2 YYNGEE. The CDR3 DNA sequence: TGTGCCAGCGGGGGGAAGAGCTCCTACGAGCAGTACTTC. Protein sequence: CASGGKSSYEQYF.

For the CDR3, the DNA is TGTGCCAGCAGTCCCGCCAGAGCCCCTAAGGGTGAGCAGTTCTTC. Amino acids: CASSPARAPKGEQFF. The chain combines TRBV6-5 with TRBJ2-1; D is unresolved. Germline assignment: CDR1 MNHEY and CDR2 SVGAGI. The CDR3 has 15 amino acids. The V end lost 5 bases, the J end lost 9 bases, and 20 bases lay between the germline ends.

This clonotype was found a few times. The CDR3 DNA reads as TGCGCCAGCAGTCGGGTAGGGCAAGAGACCCAGTACTTC. Residues: CASSRVGQETQYF. V usage is TRBV5-1 and J usage is TRBJ2-5; D unresolved. Germline V gene data show CDR1 as SGHRS and CDR2 as YFSETQ. V was trimmed by 5 bases and J by 2 bases, leaving 10 bases between them. The CDR3 spans 13 residues.

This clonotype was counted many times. This CDR3 reads CASSLTSGGAYEQYF. The CDR3 region has the DNA TGTGCCAGCAGCTTAACGAGCGGGGGTGCCTACGAGCAGTACTTC. The V call is TRBV5-5, the J call TRBJ2-7; TRBD2 matches at 8 bases. The CDR3 runs 15 residues. With V trimmed by 2 bases and J by 2 bases, 6 bases remained unmatched. CDR1 SGHKS and CDR2 YYEKEE come from the germline V gene (reference sequence).

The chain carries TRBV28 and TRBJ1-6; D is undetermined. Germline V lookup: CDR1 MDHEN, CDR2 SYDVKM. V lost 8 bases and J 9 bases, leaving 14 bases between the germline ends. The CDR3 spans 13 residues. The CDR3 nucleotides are TGTGCCAGCGGTGCACTCGGTCGTTCACCCCTCCACTTT. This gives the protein CASGALGRSPLHF.

CDR3 sequence: CSVRDRGNQPQHF. In DNA form, the CDR3 reads TGCAGCGTCCGGGACAGGGGGAATCAGCCCCAGCATTTT. V usage is TRBV29-1 and J usage is TRBJ1-5, with TRBD1 identical over 11 bases. CDR1 is SQVTM, CDR2 ANQGSEA, per germline. Germline trimming cut 6 bases from V and 4 bases from J; bases unmatched to any gene: 2. The CDR3 covers 13 residues.

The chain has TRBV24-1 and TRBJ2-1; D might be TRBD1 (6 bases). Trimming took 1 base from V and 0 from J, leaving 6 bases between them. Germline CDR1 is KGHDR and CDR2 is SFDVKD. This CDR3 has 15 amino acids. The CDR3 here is CATSDFRGSYNEQFF. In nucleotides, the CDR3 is TGTGCCACCAGTGATTTCAGGGGCTCCTACAATGAGCAGTTCTTC.

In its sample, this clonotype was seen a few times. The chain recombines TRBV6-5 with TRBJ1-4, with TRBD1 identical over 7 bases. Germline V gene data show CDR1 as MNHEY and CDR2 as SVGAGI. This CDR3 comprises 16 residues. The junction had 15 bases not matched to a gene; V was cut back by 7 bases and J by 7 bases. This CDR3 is CASTPRFGRGGEKLFF. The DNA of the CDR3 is TGTGCCAGCACTCCTCGCTTTGGCAGGGGGGGTGAAAAACTGTTTTTT.

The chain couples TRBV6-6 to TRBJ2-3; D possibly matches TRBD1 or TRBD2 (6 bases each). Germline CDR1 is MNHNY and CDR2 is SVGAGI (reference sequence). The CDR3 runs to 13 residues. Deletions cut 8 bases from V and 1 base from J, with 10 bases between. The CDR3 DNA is TGTGCCAGCCTTAGGGGGGGCACAGATACGCAGTATTTT. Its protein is CASLRGGTDTQYF.

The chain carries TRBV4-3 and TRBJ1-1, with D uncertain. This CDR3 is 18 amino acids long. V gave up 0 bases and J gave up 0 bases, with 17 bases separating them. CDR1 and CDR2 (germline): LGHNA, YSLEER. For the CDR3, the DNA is TGCGCCAGCAGCCAAGATCTCGGCAGAATCCTCATGAACACTGAAGCTTTCTTT. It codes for CASSQDLGRILMNTEAFF.

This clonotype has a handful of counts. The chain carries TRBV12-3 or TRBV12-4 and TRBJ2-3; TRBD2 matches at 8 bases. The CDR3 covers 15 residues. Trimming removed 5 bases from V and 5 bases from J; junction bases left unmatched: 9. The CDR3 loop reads CASSPPGTRGDTQYF. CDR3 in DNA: TGTGCCAGCAGTCCTCCCGGGACTAGGGGAGATACGCAGTATTTT.

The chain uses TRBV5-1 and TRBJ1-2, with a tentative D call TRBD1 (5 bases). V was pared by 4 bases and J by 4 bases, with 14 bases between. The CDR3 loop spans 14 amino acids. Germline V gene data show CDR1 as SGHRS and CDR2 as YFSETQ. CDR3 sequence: CASSRLGDVYGYTF. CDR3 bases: TGCGCCAGCAGCAGACTGGGGGACGTCTATGGCTACACCTTC.

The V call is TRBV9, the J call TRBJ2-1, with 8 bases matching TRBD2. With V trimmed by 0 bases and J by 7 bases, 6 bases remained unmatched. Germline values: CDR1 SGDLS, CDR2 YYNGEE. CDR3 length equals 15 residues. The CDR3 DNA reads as TGTGCCAGCAGCGTAGGGGGCGGGGGGAGGAATGAGCAGTTCTTC. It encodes CASSVGGGGRNEQFF.

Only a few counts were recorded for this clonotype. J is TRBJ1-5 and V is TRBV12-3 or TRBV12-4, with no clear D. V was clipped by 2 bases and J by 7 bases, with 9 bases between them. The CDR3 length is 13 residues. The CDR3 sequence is CASSLSVGQPQHF. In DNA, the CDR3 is TGTGCCAGCAGTTTATCTGTGGGACAGCCCCAGCATTTT.

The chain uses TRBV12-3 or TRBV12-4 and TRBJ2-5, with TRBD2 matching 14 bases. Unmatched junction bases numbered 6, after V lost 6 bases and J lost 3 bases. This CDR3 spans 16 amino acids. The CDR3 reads CASSRTSGGTKETQYF. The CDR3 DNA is TGTGCCAGCAGCCGGACTAGCGGGGGGACGAAAGAGACCCAGTACTTC.

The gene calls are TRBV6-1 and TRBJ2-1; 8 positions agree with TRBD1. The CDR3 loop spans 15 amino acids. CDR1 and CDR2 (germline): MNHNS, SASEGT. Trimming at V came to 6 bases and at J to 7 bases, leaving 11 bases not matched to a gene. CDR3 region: CASSRDRTGSNEQFF. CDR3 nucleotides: TGTGCCAGCAGCAGAGACCGGACAGGGTCGAATGAGCAGTTCTTC.

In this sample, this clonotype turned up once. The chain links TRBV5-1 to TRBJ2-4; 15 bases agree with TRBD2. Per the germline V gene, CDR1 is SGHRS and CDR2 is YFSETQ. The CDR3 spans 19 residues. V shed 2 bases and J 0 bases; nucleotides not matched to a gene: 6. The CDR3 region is CASSLGGTSGGLAKNIQYF. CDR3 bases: TGCGCCAGCAGCTTAGGAGGGACTAGCGGGGGGCTAGCCAAAAACATTCAGTACTTC. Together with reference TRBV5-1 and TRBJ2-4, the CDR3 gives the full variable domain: KAGVTQTPRYLIKTRGQQVTLSCSPISGHRSVSWYQQTPGQGLQFLFEYFSETQRNKGNFPGRFSGRQFSNSRSEMNVSTLELGDSALYLCASSLGGTSGGLAKNIQYFGAGTRLSVL.

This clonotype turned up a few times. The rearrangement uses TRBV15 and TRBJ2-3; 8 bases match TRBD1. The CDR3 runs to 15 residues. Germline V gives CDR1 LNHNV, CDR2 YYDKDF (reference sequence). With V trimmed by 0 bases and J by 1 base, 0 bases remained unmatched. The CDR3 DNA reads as TGTGCCACCAGCAGAGAACAGGGGGGCACAGATACGCAGTATTTT. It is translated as CATSREQGGTDTQYF.

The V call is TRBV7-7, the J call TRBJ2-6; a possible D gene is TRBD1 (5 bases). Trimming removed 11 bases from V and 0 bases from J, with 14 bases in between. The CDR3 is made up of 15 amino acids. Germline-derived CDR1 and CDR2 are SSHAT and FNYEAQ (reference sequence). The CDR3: CALGAHRSGANVLTF. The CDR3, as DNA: TGTGCCCTAGGGGCTCATCGCTCTGGGGCCAACGTCCTGACTTTC.

CDR3 nucleotides: TGCAGCGTTGCCTGGGAATACTCCACTGAAGCTTTCTTT. Translating gives CSVAWEYSTEAFF. J is TRBJ1-1 and V is TRBV29-1; unclear D gene. Per germline, CDR1 SQVTM and CDR2 ANQGSEA. This CDR3 is built from 13 residues. The V gene lost 4 bases and the J gene lost 4 bases, with 13 bases spanning the gap.

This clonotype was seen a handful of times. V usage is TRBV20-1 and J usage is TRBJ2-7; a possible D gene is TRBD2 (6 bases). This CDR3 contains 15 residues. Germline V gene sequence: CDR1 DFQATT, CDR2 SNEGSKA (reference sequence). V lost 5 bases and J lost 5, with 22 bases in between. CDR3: CSAPQEWGGADEQYF. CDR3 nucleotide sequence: TGCAGTGCTCCCCAAGAATGGGGAGGAGCCGACGAGCAGTACTTC.

Here the CDR3 reads CAISGRQGPYYGYTF. The DNA for the CDR3 is TGTGCCATCAGTGGACGACAGGGGCCTTATTATGGCTACACCTTC. The chain recombines TRBV10-3 with TRBJ1-2; 8 bases map to TRBD1. The CDR3 consists of 15 residues. The V gene end was trimmed by 4 bases and the J gene end by 5 bases; junction bases not matched to a gene: 9. Germline V gives CDR1 ENHRY, CDR2 SYGVKD.

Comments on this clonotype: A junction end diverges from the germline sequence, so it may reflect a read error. The CDR3 DNA sequence: TGTGCCAGCAGTTTAGAGGGTCACACAGATACGCAGTATTTT. This sequence encodes CASSLEGHTDTQYF. The rearrangement uses TRBV5-1 and TRBJ2-3; a weak D match, TRBD2 (5 bases). This CDR3 spans 14 amino acids. CDR1 and CDR2 (germline): SGHRS, YFSETQ. The entire variable domain, with the rest obtained from reference TRBV5-1 and TRBJ2-3, is as follows: KAGVTQTPRYLIKTRGQQVTLSCSPISGHRSVSWYQQTPGQGLQFLFEYFSETQRNKGNFPGRFSGRQFSNSRSEMNVSTLELGDSALYLCASSLEGHTDTQYFGPGTRLTVL.

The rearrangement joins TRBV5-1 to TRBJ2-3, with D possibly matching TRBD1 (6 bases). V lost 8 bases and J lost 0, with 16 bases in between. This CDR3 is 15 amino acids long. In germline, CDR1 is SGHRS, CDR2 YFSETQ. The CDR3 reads CARTGPTGSTDTQYF. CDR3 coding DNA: TGCGCCAGGACAGGTCCGACCGGGAGCACAGATACGCAGTATTTT. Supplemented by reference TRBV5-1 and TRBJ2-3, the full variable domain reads KAGVTQTPRYLIKTRGQQVTLSCSPISGHRSVSWYQQTPGQGLQFLFEYFSETQRNKGNFPGRFSGRQFSNSRSEMNVSTLELGDSALYLCARTGPTGSTDTQYFGPGTRLTVL.